This entry lists 10 T cell receptor beta chains sequenced from one sample in a study of OX40 agonist ivuxolimab in advanced cancers. The protocol was immunoSEQ multiplex PCR, while the TCRdb copy is restricted to in-frame clones and leaves out a portion. The data contain about 40,000 clones, roughly 88% of them seen just once; the ten biggest clones take up roughly a quarter. The specimen comprised CD4+ or CD8+ T cells sorted from blood, sampled in a trial of the OX40 agonist ivuxolimab. The receptors shown here come from an adult with an advanced solid tumor such as melanoma, head and neck, liver or kidney cancer.

The chain employs TRBV27 and TRBJ2-1, with D possibly TRBD1 on 6 matching bases. The V and J ends lost 5 bases and 6 bases respectively, with 14 bases between them. The length of the CDR3 is 14 residues. Germline CDR1 and CDR2: MNHEY and SMNVEV (reference sequence). In DNA form, the CDR3 reads TGTGCCAGCAGTCCCCAGGGGAGCCCCAATGAGCAGTTCTTC. It encodes CASSPQGSPNEQFF.

The chain links TRBV2 to TRBJ2-2; no clear D gene. The germline V gene encodes CDR1 SNHLY and CDR2 FYNNEI. V was pared by 9 bases and J by 2 bases, with 7 bases between. The length of the CDR3 is 12 residues. The DNA for the CDR3 is TGTGCCAGGCTAAGTAACACCGGGGAGCTGTTTTTT. Its translation: CARLSNTGELFF.

The DNA of the CDR3 is TGTGCCAGCAGCTTATCTCAGGCGGGCACTGAAGCTTTCTTT. It specifies CASSLSQAGTEAFF. The rearrangement joins TRBV5-4 to TRBJ1-1; D is ambiguous. Germline V lookup: CDR1 SGHNT, CDR2 YYREEE (reference sequence). V gave up 2 bases and J gave up 4 bases, with 12 bases separating them. This CDR3 is built from 14 residues.

CDR3 coding DNA: TGTGCCGGACAGCCTCGGGGTGGGGAGCTGTTTTTT. Amino acid sequence: CAGQPRGGELFF. This sequence joins TRBV28 and TRBJ2-2; possible D gene TRBD1, 6 bases. Germline V gene sequence: CDR1 MDHEN, CDR2 SYDVKM. Trimming removed 11 bases at V and 8 bases at J, with 15 bases between. The CDR3 has 12 amino acids.

The rearrangement joins TRBV6-5 to TRBJ2-7; D call uncertain. Germline assignment: CDR1 MNHEY and CDR2 SVGAGI. There are 11 residues in the CDR3. Deletions cut 0 bases from V and 6 bases from J, with 3 bases between. As DNA, the CDR3 is TGTGCCAGCAGTTACTCGATCGAGCAGTACTTC. Its protein is CASSYSIEQYF.

The V and J genes are TRBV27 and TRBJ2-5; D might be TRBD1 (5 bases). V lost 7 bases, J lost 3 bases, and 12 bases lay in between. CDR1 is MNHEY and CDR2 is SMNVEV in the germline V gene (reference sequence). The CDR3 spans 13 residues. The CDR3 region is CASTPAREETQYF. The CDR3 DNA is TGTGCCAGCACCCCGGCCAGGGAAGAGACCCAGTACTTC.

The chain carries TRBV11-3 and TRBJ2-7, with TRBD1 matching 8 bases. This CDR3 spans 15 amino acids. Germline-derived CDR1 and CDR2 are SGHNT and YENEEA. The junction had 5 bases not matched to a gene; V was cut back by 4 bases and J by 0 bases. CDR3 DNA: TGTGCCAGCAGCTCATTGACAGGGGTCTCCTACGAGCAGTACTTC. It yields the protein CASSSLTGVSYEQYF. The full variable domain, with the rest looked up from reference TRBV11-3 and TRBJ2-7, is EAGVVQSPRYKIIEKKQPVAFWCNPISGHNTLYWYLQNLGQGPELLIRYENEEAVDDSQLPKDRFSAERLKGVDSTLKIQPAELGDSAVYLCASSSLTGVSYEQYFGPGTRLTVT.

This sequence joins TRBV19 and TRBJ1-1; D may be TRBD1 (6 bases). With 6 bases removed from V and 4 bases from J, the gap between germline ends came to 15 bases. The germline V gene encodes CDR1 LNHDA and CDR2 SQIVND (reference sequence). The CDR3 runs 14 residues. The CDR3 sequence: CASSQSGGPTEAFF. The CDR3 nucleotides read TGTGCCAGTAGCCAAAGCGGGGGGCCCACTGAAGCTTTCTTT.

V usage is TRBV15 and J usage is TRBJ2-3; 10 bases align to TRBD1. This CDR3 comprises 15 residues. Trimming cost V 4 bases and J 5 bases; bases outside gene matches: 6. The germline gives CDR1 LNHNV, CDR2 YYDKDF (reference sequence). CDR3 sequence (DNA): TGTGCCACCAGCACGGGACAGGGGTTAGGAGATACGCAGTATTTT. It yields the protein CATSTGQGLGDTQYF.

This chain uses TRBV5-4 with TRBJ2-3, with 10 bases identical to TRBD2. Losses at the gene ends were 4 bases for V and 5 bases for J; bases not matched to a gene: 10. The CDR3 has 16 amino acids. The germline V gene encodes CDR1 SGHNT and CDR2 YYREEE (reference sequence). Here the CDR3 reads CASSRDTSGIVDTQYF. In DNA, the CDR3 is TGTGCCAGCAGCCGTGACACTAGCGGGATAGTAGATACGCAGTATTTT.